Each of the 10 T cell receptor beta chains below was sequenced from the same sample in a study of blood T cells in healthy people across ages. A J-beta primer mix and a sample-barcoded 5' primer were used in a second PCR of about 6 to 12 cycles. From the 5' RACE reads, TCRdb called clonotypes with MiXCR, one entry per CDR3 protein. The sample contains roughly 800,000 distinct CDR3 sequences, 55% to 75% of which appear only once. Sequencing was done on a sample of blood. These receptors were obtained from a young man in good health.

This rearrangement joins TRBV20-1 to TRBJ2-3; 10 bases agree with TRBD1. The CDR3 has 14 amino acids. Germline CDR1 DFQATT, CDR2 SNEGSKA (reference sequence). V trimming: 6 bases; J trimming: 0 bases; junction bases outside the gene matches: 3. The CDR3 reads CSAKGQGSTDTQYF. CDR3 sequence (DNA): TGCAGTGCCAAGGGACAGGGGAGCACAGATACGCAGTATTTT.

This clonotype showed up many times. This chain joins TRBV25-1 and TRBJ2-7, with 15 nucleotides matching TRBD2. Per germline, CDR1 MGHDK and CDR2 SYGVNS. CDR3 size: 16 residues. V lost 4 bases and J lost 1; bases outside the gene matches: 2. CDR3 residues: CASSGGLAGGSYEQYF. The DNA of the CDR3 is TGTGCCAGCAGTGGTGGACTAGCGGGAGGGTCCTACGAGCAGTACTTC.

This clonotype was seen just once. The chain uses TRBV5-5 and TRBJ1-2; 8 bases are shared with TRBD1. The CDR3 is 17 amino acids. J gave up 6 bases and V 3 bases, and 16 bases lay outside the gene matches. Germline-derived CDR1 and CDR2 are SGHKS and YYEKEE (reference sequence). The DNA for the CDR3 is TGTGCCAGCAGCTCAATGGGCGCCGCGTCGACAGGGGATGGCTACACCTTC. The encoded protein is CASSSMGAASTGDGYTF. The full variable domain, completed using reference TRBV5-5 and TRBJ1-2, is DAGVTQSPTHLIKTRGQQVTLRCSPISGHKSVSWYQQVLGQGPQFIFQYYEKEERGRGNFPDRFSARQFPNYSSELNVNALLLGDSALYLCASSSMGAASTGDGYTFGSGTRLTVV.

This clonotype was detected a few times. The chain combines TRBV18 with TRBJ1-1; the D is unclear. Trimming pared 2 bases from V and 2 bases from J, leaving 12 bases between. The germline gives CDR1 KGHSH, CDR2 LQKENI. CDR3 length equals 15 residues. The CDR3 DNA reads TGTGCCAGCTCACCAAGCACCCCGGGCAACACTGAAGCTTTCTTT. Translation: CASSPSTPGNTEAFF.

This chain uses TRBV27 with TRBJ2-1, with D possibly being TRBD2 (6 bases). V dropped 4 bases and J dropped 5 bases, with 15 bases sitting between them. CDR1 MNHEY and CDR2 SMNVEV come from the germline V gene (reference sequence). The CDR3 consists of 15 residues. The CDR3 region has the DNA TGTGCCAGCAGTTCGTCCGCCGGGGGTCACAATGAGCAGTTCTTC. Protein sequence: CASSSSAGGHNEQFF.

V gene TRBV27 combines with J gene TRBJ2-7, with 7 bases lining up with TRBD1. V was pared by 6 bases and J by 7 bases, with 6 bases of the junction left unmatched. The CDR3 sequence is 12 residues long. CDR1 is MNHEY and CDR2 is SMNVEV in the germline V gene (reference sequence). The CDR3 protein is CASRGTASEQYF. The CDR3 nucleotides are TGTGCCAGCAGAGGGACAGCCTCTGAGCAGTACTTC.

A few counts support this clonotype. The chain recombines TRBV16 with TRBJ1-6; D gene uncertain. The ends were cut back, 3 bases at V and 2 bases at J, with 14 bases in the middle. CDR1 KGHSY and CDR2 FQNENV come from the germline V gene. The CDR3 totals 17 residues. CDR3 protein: CASSHVGVAAYNSPLHF. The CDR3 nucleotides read TGTGCCAGCAGCCACGTTGGGGTAGCGGCCTATAATTCACCCCTCCACTTT.

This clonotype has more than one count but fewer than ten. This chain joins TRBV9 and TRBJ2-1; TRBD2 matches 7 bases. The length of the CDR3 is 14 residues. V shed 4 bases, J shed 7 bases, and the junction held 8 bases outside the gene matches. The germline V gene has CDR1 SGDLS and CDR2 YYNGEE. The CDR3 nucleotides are TGTGCCAGCAGCCTAGGCGGGAGCAATAATGAGCAGTTCTTC. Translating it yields CASSLGGSNNEQFF.

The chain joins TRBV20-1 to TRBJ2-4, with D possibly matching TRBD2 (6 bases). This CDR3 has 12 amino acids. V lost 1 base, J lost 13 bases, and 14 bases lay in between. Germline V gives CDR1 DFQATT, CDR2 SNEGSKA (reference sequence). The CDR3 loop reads CSARGTGEKQYF. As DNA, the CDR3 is TGCAGTGCTAGAGGAACGGGGGAGAAGCAGTACTTC.

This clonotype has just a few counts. The CDR3 nucleotides are TGTGCCAGCAGTGGACAGGGCCGAGGGGATGAGCAGTTCTTC. This gives the protein CASSGQGRGDEQFF. V usage is TRBV6-1 and J usage is TRBJ2-1, with 7 bases fitting TRBD1. The CDR3 runs to 14 residues. The ends lost 4 bases at V and 8 bases at J; junction bases unmatched: 8. Germline V gene sequence: CDR1 MNHNS, CDR2 SASEGT.